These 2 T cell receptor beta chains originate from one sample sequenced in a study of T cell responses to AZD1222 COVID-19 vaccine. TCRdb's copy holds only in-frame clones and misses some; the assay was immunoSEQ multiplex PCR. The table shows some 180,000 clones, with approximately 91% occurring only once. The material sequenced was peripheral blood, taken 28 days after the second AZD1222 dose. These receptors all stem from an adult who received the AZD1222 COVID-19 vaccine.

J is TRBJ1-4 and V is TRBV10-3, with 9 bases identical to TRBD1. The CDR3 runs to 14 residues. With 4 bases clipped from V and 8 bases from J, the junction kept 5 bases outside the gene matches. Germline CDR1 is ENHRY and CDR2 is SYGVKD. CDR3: CAISVGDRGEKLFF. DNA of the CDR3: TGTGCCATCAGTGTTGGCGACAGGGGGGAAAAACTGTTTTTT.

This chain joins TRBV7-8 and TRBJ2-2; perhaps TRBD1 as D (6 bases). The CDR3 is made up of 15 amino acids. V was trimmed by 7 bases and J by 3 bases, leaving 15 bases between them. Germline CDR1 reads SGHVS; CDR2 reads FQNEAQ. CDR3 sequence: CASTPAGVHTGELFF. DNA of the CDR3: TGTGCCAGCACCCCCGCAGGGGTTCACACCGGGGAGCTGTTTTTT.